This is a list of T cell receptor beta chains from one sample in a study of vaccination effects on CD4 cells after COVID-19. These receptors lack a known antigen. The data were produced by immunoSEQ multiplex PCR, yet TCRdb's version contains in-frame clones alone and is incomplete. The sample lists about 45,000 clones; more than 65% were seen once. This material consisted of CD4+ T cells from PBMCs cultured without peptide, taken after COVID-19 vaccination. These TCRs come from a human donor who received a COVID-19 vaccine. The CDR3 runs from the conserved cysteine through the conserved F or W. A D gene is named only where the DNA matches it firmly. The size of a clone is reported for some rows only, either as once, few or many, or as a class for expanded clones.

D | J | V | size | CDR3 | DNA
NA | TRBJ1-3 | TRBV11-2 | NA | CASSSPRALGNTIYF | TGTGCCAGCAGCTCCCCCCGGGCCCTGGGAAACACCATATATTTT
TRBD1 | TRBJ2-7 | TRBV7-6 | NA | CASSTRLGTGGYEQYF | TGTGCCAGCAGCACCAGATTGGGGACAGGGGGATACGAGCAGTACTTC
NA | TRBJ2-7 | TRBV4-1 | NA | CASSRQLESYEQYF | TGCGCCAGCAGCCGCCAGCTAGAATCCTACGAGCAGTACTTC
TRBD2 | TRBJ2-1 | TRBV5-1 | few | CASSLAGTSSYNEQFF | TGCGCCAGCAGCTTGGCCGGGACTAGCTCCTACAATGAGCAGTTCTTC
TRBD1 | TRBJ1-2 | TRBV5-6 | NA | CASSAKDRGNYGYTF | TGTGCCAGCAGCGCCAAGGACAGGGGCAACTATGGCTACACCTTC
NA | TRBJ1-1 | TRBV6-2/TRBV6-3 | few | CASSYPAGLGVSTEAFF | TGTGCCAGCAGTTACCCGGCAGGGCTGGGGGTAAGCACTGAAGCTTTCTTT
TRBD1 | TRBJ1-2 | TRBV4-1 | NA | CASSQGFTGVYGYTF | TGCGCCAGCAGCCAAGGATTTACAGGGGTCTATGGCTACACCTTC
TRBD2 | TRBJ2-5 | TRBV3-1/TRBV3-2 | NA | CASSQGLARIETQYF | TGTGCCAGCAGCCAAGGACTAGCGAGGATAGAGACCCAGTACTTC
NA | TRBJ1-1 | TRBV4-1 | NA | CASRGTLRNTEAFF | TGCGCCAGCAGAGGGACCCTTAGGAACACTGAAGCTTTCTTT
TRBD2 | TRBJ2-1 | TRBV27 | NA | CASSALAGGFGGEQFF | TGTGCCAGCAGTGCTTTAGCGGGAGGGTTTGGGGGTGAGCAGTTCTTC
TRBD2 | TRBJ2-7 | TRBV5-1 | NA | CASSLESSGIHEQYF | TGCGCCAGCAGCTTGGAGTCTAGCGGGATCCACGAGCAGTACTTC
NA | TRBJ2-7 | TRBV3-1/TRBV3-2 | NA | CASSQESSGLYYEQYF | TGTGCCAGCAGCCAAGAGAGCAGCGGGCTCTACTACGAGCAGTACTTC
NA | TRBJ2-2 | TRBV6-5 | NA | CASSYSKATGELFF | TGTGCCAGCAGTTATAGTAAAGCCACCGGGGAGCTGTTTTTT
NA | TRBJ2-2 | TRBV9 | NA | CASSVGRGNTGELFF | TGTGCCAGCAGCGTCGGCAGGGGTAACACCGGGGAGCTGTTTTTT
TRBD2 | TRBJ2-5 | TRBV18 | NA | CASSPQTSGFQETQYF | TGTGCCAGCTCACCCCAGACTAGCGGGTTCCAAGAGACCCAGTACTTC
TRBD2 | TRBJ2-5 | TRBV3-1/TRBV3-2 | NA | CASSQGGTSGWGETQYF | TGTGCCAGCAGCCAAGGGGGGACTAGCGGGTGGGGAGAGACCCAGTACTTC
NA | TRBJ1-2 | TRBV2 | NA | CASSILDKAHYGYTF | TGTGCCAGCAGTATCCTTGATAAAGCCCACTATGGCTACACCTTC
NA | TRBJ2-6 | TRBV5-1 | NA | CASMFEGANVLTF | TGCGCCAGCATGTTTGAGGGGGCCAACGTCCTGACTTTC
NA | TRBJ2-7 | TRBV3-1/TRBV3-2 | NA | CASSQDWAYEQYF | TGTGCCAGCAGCCAAGATTGGGCCTACGAGCAGTACTTC
NA | TRBJ1-1 | TRBV14 | NA | CASSQVAGATEAFF | TGTGCCAGCAGCCAAGTCGCGGGAGCAACTGAAGCTTTCTTT
TRBD1 | TRBJ2-7 | TRBV5-4 | NA | CASSRPQGMEQYF | TGTGCCAGCAGCCGGCCACAGGGGATGGAGCAGTACTTC
TRBD2 | TRBJ2-5 | TRBV3-1/TRBV3-2 | NA | CASSQVFPLAGGRETQYF | TGTGCCAGCAGCCAAGTCTTTCCACTAGCGGGAGGGCGGGAGACCCAGTACTTC
NA | TRBJ2-7 | TRBV7-2 | NA | CASSLATGRVDEQYF | TGTGCCAGCAGCCTAGCGACAGGGAGGGTGGACGAGCAGTACTTC
TRBD1 | TRBJ1-6 | TRBV3-1/TRBV3-2 | few | CASSQGAYGQGWSPLHF | TGTGCCAGCAGCCAAGGGGCCTATGGACAGGGTTGGTCACCCCTCCACTTT
NA | TRBJ1-3 | TRBV6-6 | NA | CASNSGNTIYF | TGTGCGAGTAACTCTGGAAACACCATATATTTT
NA | TRBJ1-2 | TRBV10-1 | few | CASGAGETLLSPNFDHGYTF | TGCGCCAGCGGGGCGGGAGAGACACTCCTGAGTCCTAATTTCGACCATGGCTACACCTTC
NA | TRBJ1-2 | TRBV5-1 | NA | CASSLGHEYGYTF | TGCGCCAGCAGCTTGGGACATGAATATGGCTACACCTTC
NA | TRBJ1-2 | TRBV2 | NA | CASSEGRDLYGYTF | TGTGCCAGCAGTGAGGGTAGGGACCTCTATGGCTACACCTTC
TRBD1 | TRBJ1-2 | TRBV6-1 | NA | CASSDPGQGNYGYTF | TGTGCCAGCAGTGATCCGGGACAGGGGAACTATGGCTACACCTTC
NA | TRBJ2-7 | TRBV6-5 | few | CASMSGSYEQYF | TGTGCCAGCATGTCCGGATCCTACGAGCAGTACTTC
TRBD1 | TRBJ1-6 | TRBV5-6 | NA | CASSLKRTGVNSPLHF | TGTGCCAGCAGCTTGAAGCGGACAGGGGTGAATTCACCCCTCCACTTT
NA | TRBJ1-6 | TRBV30 | NA | CAWSSGSYNSPLHF | TGTGCCTGGAGTTCGGGGTCCTATAATTCACCCCTCCACTTT
NA | TRBJ2-7 | TRBV15 | NA | CATSRVTGPGSYEQYF | TGTGCCACCAGCAGAGTAACAGGTCCGGGCTCCTACGAGCAGTACTTC
TRBD2 | TRBJ2-1 | TRBV4-1 | NA | CASSQVKFVEREGRNEQFF | TGCGCCAGCAGCCAAGTGAAGTTCGTCGAGCGGGAGGGCCGCAATGAGCAGTTCTTC
NA | TRBJ2-6 | TRBV11-2 | once | CASSFASNSGANVLTF | TGTGCCAGCAGCTTCGCCAGCAACTCTGGGGCCAACGTCCTGACTTTC
NA | TRBJ2-6 | TRBV2 | NA | CASSLGANVLTF | TGTGCCAGCAGTCTGGGGGCCAACGTCCTGACTTTC
TRBD2 | TRBJ2-1 | TRBV7-2 | NA | CASSSRTSGRLRIF | TGTGCCAGCAGCTCCCGGACTAGCGGGAGGCTCCGTATCTTC
NA | TRBJ2-5 | TRBV3-1/TRBV3-2 | NA | CASSQRTVGGGETQYF | TGTGCCAGCAGCCAGCGGACAGTGGGGGGCGGAGAGACCCAGTACTTC
NA | TRBJ2-3 | TRBV5-4 | NA | CASSSGVTNTDTQYF | TGTGCCAGCAGCTCTGGTGTAACCAACACAGATACGCAGTATTTT
TRBD2 | TRBJ2-2 | TRBV5-1 | few | CASSLLAGNTGELFF | TGCGCCAGCAGCTTACTAGCGGGAAACACCGGGGAGCTGTTTTTT
NA | TRBJ2-6 | TRBV5-1 | NA | CASSWAGSSGANVLTF | TGCGCCAGCTCATGGGCAGGGTCCTCTGGGGCCAACGTCCTGACTTTC
NA | TRBJ1-6 | TRBV6-5 | NA | CASRTGGNSPLHF | TGTGCCAGCAGGACAGGAGGCAATTCACCCCTCCACTTT
TRBD1 | TRBJ1-5 | TRBV6-2/TRBV6-3 | NA | CASSYVHHDRVNQPQHF | TGTGCCAGCAGTTACGTACATCATGACAGGGTAAATCAGCCCCAGCATTTT
TRBD1 | TRBJ1-6 | TRBV2 | NA | CASSAVRQGAMAYNSPLHF | TGTGCCAGCAGTGCAGTTAGACAGGGGGCGATGGCCTATAATTCACCCCTCCACTTT
NA | TRBJ2-2 | TRBV7-2 | few | CASSSTATGELFF | TGTGCCAGCAGCTCTACAGCAACCGGGGAGCTGTTTTTT